This note documents a single T cell receptor (beta chain) sequence. The antigen is unknown. TCRdb recomputed calls from the 5' RACE reads with MiXCR, one row per CDR3 protein. The data show under 55,000 distinct CDR3 sequences, with roughly 7.3% seen just once and about 8.5% held by the top ten. This entry belongs to a study of CD8 T cells in ankylosing spondylitis. Study-level results: Ankylosing spondylitis blood appeared to be characterized by a TCR beta motif of several highly homologous variants. Both synovial fluid and blood in reactive arthritis had previously been reported to carry some motif variants. According to the report, clones linked to the disease were significantly enriched in matched synovial fluid samples taken from ankylosing spondylitis patients.

The CDR3 sequence is 13 residues long. The V call is TRBV5-2, the J call TRBJ2-1; the D call TRBD2 from the table was never checked on the DNA. TRBV5-2 is described as a pseudogene. Sample: blood, either unsorted or a sorted T cell fraction (not recorded which). The receptor was isolated from a female donor with ankylosing spondylitis or in good health (not recorded which). DNA of the CDR3: TGTGCCAGGGGCCCCGGGCTCCTCTATGAGCAGTTCTTC. This translates into CARGPGLLYEQFF.